Listed below are T cell receptor beta chains from one sample, sequenced in a study of identical twins. TCRdb reprocessed the 5' RACE reads with MiXCR, giving one entry per CDR3 protein. This sample yields 410,000 or so distinct CDR3 sequences, of which under 20% are seen a single time; less than 15% belongs to the top ten. Material for sequencing was naive T cells sorted from blood. The source is a man aged 50 to 59 in good health. Each CDR3 is given with its conserved first and last residue. Fields, in order: D gene, J gene, CDR3 length, clone size, V gene, CDR3 protein, CDR3 DNA. D genes are given only for firm matches. Part of the rows lack a size; the others show once, few, many or a class for expanded clones.

D: .; J: TRBJ2-7; length: 13; size: few; V: TRBV6-1; CDR3: CASSRGNTYEQYF; DNA: TGTGCCAGCAGTCGAGGGAATACCTACGAGCAGTACTTC
D: TRBD1; J: TRBJ2-5; length: 16; size: .; V: TRBV19; CDR3: CASAPGIGTASETQYF; DNA: TGTGCCAGTGCCCCTGGGATTGGGACAGCCAGTGAGACCCAGTACTTC
D: TRBD1; J: TRBJ2-4; length: 15; size: .; V: TRBV20-1; CDR3: CSAPIQGVAKNIQYF; DNA: TGCAGTGCTCCAATCCAGGGGGTGGCCAAAAACATTCAGTACTTC
D: TRBD1; J: TRBJ2-3; length: 13; size: many; V: TRBV29-1; CDR3: CSVEEDRTDTQYF; DNA: TGCAGCGTTGAAGAGGACAGGACAGATACGCAGTATTTT
D: TRBD1; J: TRBJ2-6; length: 17; size: .; V: TRBV27; CDR3: CASRPGTGFSGANVLTF; DNA: TGTGCCAGCAGACCCGGGACAGGGTTTTCTGGGGCCAACGTCCTGACTTTC
D: TRBD2; J: TRBJ2-7; length: 15; size: many; V: TRBV6-1; CDR3: CASSNPSGGAYEQYF; DNA: TGTGCCAGCAGCAACCCTAGCGGGGGGGCTTACGAGCAGTACTTC
D: .; J: TRBJ1-4; length: 15; size: .; V: TRBV7-6; CDR3: CASSLLGGVNEKLFF; DNA: TGTGCCAGCAGCTTACTCGGGGGGGTAAATGAAAAACTGTTTTTT
D: .; J: TRBJ1-2; length: 12; size: few; V: TRBV7-9; CDR3: CAHEGAGGGYTF; DNA: TGTGCCCACGAGGGCGCGGGCGGTGGCTACACCTTC
D: .; J: TRBJ1-2; length: 13; size: few; V: TRBV19; CDR3: CASSIPSEYGYTF; DNA: TGTGCCAGTAGTATTCCTTCAGAATATGGCTACACCTTC
D: TRBD1; J: TRBJ2-7; length: 14; size: many; V: TRBV29-1; CDR3: CSARDRVSSYEQYF; DNA: TGCAGCGCCCGAGACAGGGTGAGCTCCTACGAGCAGTACTTC
D: TRBD2; J: TRBJ2-1; length: 14; size: .; V: TRBV15; CDR3: CATSRGLASIEQFF; DNA: TGTGCCACCAGCAGGGGACTAGCCTCCATTGAGCAGTTCTTC
D: TRBD2; J: TRBJ2-3; length: 16; size: few; V: TRBV7-2; CDR3: CASSARLAGVLGTQYF; DNA: TGTGCCAGCAGCGCACGACTAGCGGGAGTTTTGGGTACGCAGTATTTT
D: .; J: TRBJ2-1; length: 12; size: many; V: TRBV14; CDR3: CASSPHRGEQFF; DNA: TGTGCCAGCAGCCCCCATCGGGGTGAGCAGTTCTTC
D: .; J: TRBJ1-2; length: 14; size: .; V: TRBV18; CDR3: CASSPRADSYGYTF; DNA: TGTGCCAGCTCACCAAGGGCAGATAGTTATGGCTACACCTTC
D: TRBD2; J: TRBJ2-3; length: 16; size: .; V: TRBV7-2; CDR3: CASSLALGLGAGTQYF; DNA: TGTGCCAGCAGCTTAGCGTTGGGACTAGGGGCAGGGACGCAGTATTTT
D: TRBD1; J: TRBJ2-3; length: 15; size: .; V: TRBV12-3/TRBV12-4; CDR3: CASSLETGDRDTQYF; DNA: TGTGCCAGCAGTTTAGAGACAGGGGACAGGGATACGCAGTATTTT
D: .; J: TRBJ1-5; length: 14; size: .; V: TRBV20-1; CDR3: CSAYGGGMNQPQHF; DNA: TGCAGTGCTTACGGAGGGGGGATGAATCAGCCCCAGCATTTT
D: TRBD2; J: TRBJ2-1; length: 17; size: many; V: TRBV19; CDR3: CASSIPLRAGAYNEQFF; DNA: TGTGCCAGTAGTATACCCTTAAGGGCGGGAGCCTACAATGAGCAGTTCTTC
D: .; J: TRBJ2-3; length: 12; size: .; V: TRBV5-1; CDR3: CASSLGRGPQYF; DNA: TGCGCCAGCAGCTTGGGTCGGGGACCGCAGTATTTT
D: .; J: TRBJ2-7; length: 13; size: many; V: TRBV7-2; CDR3: CASSPVVGYEQYF; DNA: TGTGCCAGCAGCCCGGTTGTGGGTTATGAGCAGTACTTC
D: TRBD2; J: TRBJ2-3; length: 17; size: many; V: TRBV4-2; CDR3: CASSQGLAGSSGGTQYF; DNA: TGTGCCAGCAGCCAAGGACTAGCGGGATCCAGTGGTGGTACGCAGTATTTT
D: TRBD1; J: TRBJ2-7; length: 14; size: .; V: TRBV12-3/TRBV12-4; CDR3: CASSLDRGLGEQYF; DNA: TGTGCCAGCAGTTTAGACAGGGGTTTGGGAGAGCAGTACTTC
D: .; J: TRBJ2-7; length: 13; size: .; V: TRBV7-9; CDR3: CASRRDTSYEQYF; DNA: TGTGCCAGCCGAAGGGACACTTCCTACGAGCAGTACTTC
D: TRBD1; J: TRBJ2-7; length: 17; size: .; V: TRBV7-9; CDR3: CASSRFAKQGVRDEQYF; DNA: TGTGCCAGCAGCCGATTCGCCAAACAGGGGGTCAGGGACGAGCAGTACTTC
D: .; J: TRBJ1-1; length: 15; size: .; V: TRBV6-5; CDR3: CASSHRQLQTTEAFF; DNA: TGTGCCAGCAGTCACCGACAGCTCCAGACGACTGAAGCTTTCTTT
D: TRBD2; J: TRBJ2-3; length: 17; size: .; V: TRBV11-2; CDR3: CASSLDSGGGGAGTQYF; DNA: TGTGCCAGCAGCTTGGATAGTGGTGGCGGGGGGGCAGGTACGCAGTATTTT
D: TRBD1; J: TRBJ2-7; length: 15; size: .; V: TRBV7-2; CDR3: CASTQDRASSYEQYF; DNA: TGTGCCAGCACGCAGGACAGGGCGAGCTCCTACGAGCAGTACTTC
D: .; J: TRBJ2-7; length: 16; size: .; V: TRBV15; CDR3: CATSRERAGFSYEQYF; DNA: TGTGCCACCAGCAGAGAAAGGGCGGGATTCTCCTACGAGCAGTACTTC
D: .; J: TRBJ2-4; length: 17; size: many; V: TRBV19; CDR3: CASSVAGTRLAKNIQYF; DNA: TGTGCCAGTAGTGTAGCCGGGACCAGATTAGCCAAAAACATTCAGTACTTC
D: .; J: TRBJ2-7; length: 16; size: many; V: TRBV7-2; CDR3: CASSLRGLGTTGEQYF; DNA: TGTGCCAGCAGCCTTAGAGGCTTAGGGACCACCGGCGAGCAGTACTTC
D: .; J: TRBJ2-3; length: 14; size: few; V: TRBV5-5; CDR3: CASSSQRSTDTQYF; DNA: TGTGCCAGCAGCTCCCAGAGGAGCACAGATACGCAGTATTTT
D: .; J: TRBJ2-3; length: 15; size: many; V: TRBV28; CDR3: CASTLRGAGTDTQYF; DNA: TGTGCCAGCACCCTACGGGGGGCAGGCACAGATACGCAGTATTTT
D: TRBD2; J: TRBJ2-1; length: 15; size: few; V: TRBV9; CDR3: CASSVASGRDNEQFF; DNA: TGTGCCAGCAGCGTAGCTAGCGGGAGGGACAATGAGCAGTTCTTC
D: .; J: TRBJ2-1; length: 15; size: many; V: TRBV6-1; CDR3: CASGSVLSSYNEQFF; DNA: TGTGCCAGCGGGTCGGTGTTAAGCTCCTACAATGAGCAGTTCTTC
D: TRBD2; J: TRBJ2-1; length: 16; size: .; V: TRBV3-1; CDR3: CASSQDSGGPRGEQFF; DNA: TGTGCCAGCAGCCAAGATTCGGGGGGTCCCCGGGGTGAGCAGTTCTTC
D: .; J: TRBJ2-3; length: 14; size: .; V: TRBV20-1; CDR3: CSARDKAGADTQYF; DNA: TGCAGTGCTAGAGATAAGGCGGGGGCGGATACGCAGTATTTT
D: .; J: TRBJ2-1; length: 13; size: many; V: TRBV15; CDR3: CATSRDRIDEQFF; DNA: TGTGCCACCAGCAGAGATCGGATAGACGAGCAGTTCTTC
D: .; J: TRBJ1-1; length: 15; size: many; V: TRBV30; CDR3: CAWSVRGSANTEAFF; DNA: TGTGCCTGGAGTGTACGGGGGTCAGCTAACACTGAAGCTTTCTTT
D: .; J: TRBJ2-4; length: 13; size: many; V: TRBV28; CDR3: CASLQIAKNIQYF; DNA: TGTGCCAGCTTGCAGATAGCCAAAAACATTCAGTACTTC
D: .; J: TRBJ2-2; length: 13; size: .; V: TRBV11-2; CDR3: CASSSQNTGELFF; DNA: TGTGCCAGCAGCTCTCAGAACACCGGGGAGCTGTTTTTT
D: .; J: TRBJ2-5; length: 15; size: few; V: TRBV5-6; CDR3: CASSSSRAYQETQYF; DNA: TGTGCCAGCAGCTCCAGCAGGGCCTACCAAGAGACCCAGTACTTC
D: TRBD1; J: TRBJ1-4; length: 16; size: .; V: TRBV12-3/TRBV12-4; CDR3: CASDLGTGSYNEKLFF; DNA: TGTGCCAGCGACCTAGGGACAGGATCGTATAATGAAAAACTGTTTTTT
D: TRBD2; J: TRBJ2-7; length: 15; size: few; V: TRBV7-2; CDR3: CASSLEAGAAYEQYF; DNA: TGTGCCAGCAGCTTAGAAGCGGGAGCGGCGTACGAGCAGTACTTC
D: .; J: TRBJ1-2; length: 12; size: .; V: TRBV7-9; CDR3: CASSMDPLGYTF; DNA: TGTGCCAGCAGCATGGACCCCCTCGGCTACACCTTC